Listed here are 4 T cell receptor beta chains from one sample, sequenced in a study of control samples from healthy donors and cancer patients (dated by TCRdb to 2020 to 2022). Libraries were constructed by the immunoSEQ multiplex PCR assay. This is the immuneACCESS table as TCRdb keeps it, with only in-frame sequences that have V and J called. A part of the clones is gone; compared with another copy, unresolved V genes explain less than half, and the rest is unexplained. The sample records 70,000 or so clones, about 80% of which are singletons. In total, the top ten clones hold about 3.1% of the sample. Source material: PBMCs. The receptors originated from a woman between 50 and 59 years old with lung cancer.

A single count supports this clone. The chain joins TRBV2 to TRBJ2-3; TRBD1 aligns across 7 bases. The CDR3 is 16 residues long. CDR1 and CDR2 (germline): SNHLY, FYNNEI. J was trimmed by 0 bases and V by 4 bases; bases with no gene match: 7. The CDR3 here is CASSADRVSSTDTQYF. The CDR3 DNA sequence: TGTGCCAGCAGTGCCGACAGGGTTTCTAGCACAGATACGCAGTATTTT.

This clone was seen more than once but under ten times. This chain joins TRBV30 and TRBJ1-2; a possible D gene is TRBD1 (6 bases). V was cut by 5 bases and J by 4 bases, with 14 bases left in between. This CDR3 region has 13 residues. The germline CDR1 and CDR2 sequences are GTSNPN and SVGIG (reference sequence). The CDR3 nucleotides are TGTGCCTGGCTACAGGGTGGGATCTATGGCTACACCTTC. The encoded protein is CAWLQGGIYGYTF.

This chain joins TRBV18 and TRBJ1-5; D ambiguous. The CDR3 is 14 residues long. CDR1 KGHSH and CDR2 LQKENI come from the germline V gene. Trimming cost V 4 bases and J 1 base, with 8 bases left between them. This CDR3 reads CASSQEHSNQPQHF. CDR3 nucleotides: TGTGCCAGCTCACAGGAGCACAGCAATCAGCCCCAGCATTTT.

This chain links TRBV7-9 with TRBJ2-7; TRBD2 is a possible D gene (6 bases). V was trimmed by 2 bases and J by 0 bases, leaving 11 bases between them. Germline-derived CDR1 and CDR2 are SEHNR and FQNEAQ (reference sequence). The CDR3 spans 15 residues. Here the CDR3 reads CASSLPAGTSYEQYF. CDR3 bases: TGTGCCAGCAGCTTACCGGCGGGAACCTCCTACGAGCAGTACTTC.